The clone carrying this TCR beta chain came up a few times. This record comes from a study of blood T cell repertoires in COVID-19. CDR1 and CDR2 from the germline V gene are SGHRS and YFSETQ. This CDR3 comprises 13 residues. Trimming at V came to 9 bases and at J to 6 bases, leaving 6 bases not matched to a gene. The assay was immunoSEQ multiplex PCR, and TCRdb's table has in-frame clones only and misses some. This table holds under 75,000 clones, 88% found once. This sequence joins TRBV5-1 and TRBJ2-2, with TRBD1 matching over 9 bases. Sequencing input: peripheral blood. The sequence was collected from a human donor in a cohort sampled during active COVID-19. The CDR3 here is CATKTGGSGELFF. The CDR3, as DNA: TGCGCCACCAAGACAGGGGGATCCGGGGAGCTGTTTTTT.